These 16 T cell receptor beta chains originate from one sample sequenced in a study of cytotoxic CD8 clonotypes in ibrutinib-treated CLL. Generated by immunoSEQ multiplex PCR, the TCRdb table keeps only in-frame clones and is missing some. The sample records about 25,000 clones, around four fifths being singletons. The specimen comprised PBMCs, sampled before ibrutinib treatment. Receptor source: a human donor with chronic lymphocytic leukemia.

The CDR3 reads CASSAIYEQYF. The CDR3 nucleotides are TGTGCCAGCAGTGCGATCTACGAGCAGTACTTC. The V gene is TRBV6-1, the J gene TRBJ2-7, with no clear D. The CDR3 spans 11 residues. Deletions cut 4 bases from V and 3 bases from J, with 4 bases between. CDR1 and CDR2 (germline): MNHNS, SASEGT.

This clone was observed a handful of times. The V call is TRBV2, the J call TRBJ2-2; TRBD1 aligns across 7 bases. The V segment lost 6 bases and the J segment 4 bases; nucleotides outside the gene matches: 8. The CDR3 is made up of 15 amino acids. CDR1 and CDR2 from the germline V gene are SNHLY and FYNNEI. For the CDR3, the DNA is TGTGCCAGCAGAAAAGGGACAGATTTCACCGGGGAGCTGTTTTTT. Protein sequence: CASRKGTDFTGELFF.

The V gene is TRBV28, the J gene TRBJ2-5, with TRBD2 matching over 10 bases. The trim removed 7 bases at V and 4 bases at J, leaving 9 bases unmatched. Germline assignment: CDR1 MDHEN and CDR2 SYDVKM. The CDR3 covers 15 residues. The CDR3 sequence: CASKTLAGVGETQYF. The CDR3 nucleotides read TGTGCCAGCAAAACTCTAGCGGGAGTGGGAGAGACCCAGTACTTC. The whole variable domain, remainder taken from reference TRBV28 and TRBJ2-5, is DVKVTQSSRYLVKRTGEKVFLECVQDMDHENMFWYRQDPGLGLRLIYFSYDVKMKEKGDIPEGYSVSREKKERFSLILESASTNQTSMYLCASKTLAGVGETQYFGPGTRLLVL.

This sequence joins TRBV10-1 and TRBJ2-3; TRBD2 matches 8 bases. Losses at the gene ends were 0 bases for V and 0 bases for J; bases not matched to a gene: 5. CDR3 size: 17 residues. Looked up from germline, CDR1 is WNHNN and CDR2 is SYGVQD (reference sequence). In nucleotides, the CDR3 is TGCGCCAGCAGTGAGTCGACACTAGCGGATAGCACAGATACGCAGTATTTT. Its translation is CASSESTLADSTDTQYF.

The chain links TRBV5-6 to TRBJ1-2; possible D gene TRBD1, 5 bases. CDR1 is SGHDT and CDR2 is YYEEEE in the germline V gene. The CDR3 extends over 13 amino acids. Trimming left V 2 bases short and J 8 bases short, with 13 bases between. The CDR3 DNA sequence: TGTGCCAGCAGCTTAGACAGTAAACTCGGCTACACCTTC. Its protein is CASSLDSKLGYTF.

The table lists this clone with a count of one. The J gene is TRBJ1-1, the V gene TRBV7-2; D uncertain. The length of the CDR3 is 15 residues. From germline, CDR1 is SGHTA and CDR2 FQGNSA. V shed 1 base and J shed 1 base, with 10 bases lying between them. CDR3 nucleotides: TGTGCCAGCAGCTTAGTTGAGGGATCGAACACTGAAGCTTTCTTT. It specifies CASSLVEGSNTEAFF.

The chain recombines TRBV4-1 with TRBJ2-2; D tentatively reads TRBD1 or TRBD2 (7 bases each). CDR3 length: 16 amino acids. The germline gives CDR1 MGHRA, CDR2 YSYEKL. The V end lost 4 bases, the J end lost 7 bases, and 19 bases lay between the germline ends. CDR3 sequence: CASSRGGHRGRGELFF. DNA of the CDR3: TGCGCCAGCAGCCGCGGGGGACACAGGGGTCGCGGGGAGCTGTTTTTT.

The chain couples TRBV30 to TRBJ2-2; D uncertain. Germline values: CDR1 GTSNPN, CDR2 SVGIG (reference sequence). Trimming removed 6 bases at V and 0 bases at J, with 8 bases between. CDR3 length: 13 amino acids. The CDR3 DNA sequence: TGTGCCTGCGCCCATCCGAACACCGGGGAGCTGTTTTTT. Protein sequence: CACAHPNTGELFF.

The chain couples TRBV6-5 to TRBJ1-2; TRBD1 might be the D (5 bases). The V and J ends lost 0 bases and 4 bases respectively, with 15 bases between them. The CDR3 covers 16 residues. Looked up from germline, CDR1 is MNHEY and CDR2 is SVGAGI. In DNA, the CDR3 is TGTGCCAGCAGTTACTCGAGAGGGGTGTATAGCTATGGCTACACCTTC. Its translation: CASSYSRGVYSYGYTF.

The chain joins TRBV14 to TRBJ2-2; no firm D call. Trimming pared 0 bases from V and 3 bases from J, leaving 5 bases between. Germline V lookup: CDR1 SGHDN, CDR2 FVKESK. CDR3 length: 14 residues. The CDR3 spells CASSQDLDTGELFF. CDR3 DNA sequence: TGTGCCAGCAGCCAAGATCTGGACACCGGGGAGCTGTTTTTT.

The chain joins TRBV19 to TRBJ2-6; D not certain. The length of the CDR3 is 17 residues. Germline loops: CDR1 LNHDA, CDR2 SQIVND (reference sequence). The V end was cut by 1 base, the J end by 2 bases, with 12 bases between. CDR3 bases: TGTGCCAGTAGTATAGTATGGCCCCCCACTGGGGCCAACGTCCTGACTTTC. Translating it yields CASSIVWPPTGANVLTF.

The rearrangement uses TRBV5-4 and TRBJ2-2, with a possible D match to TRBD2 (6 bases). The CDR3 has 15 residues. Trimming cost V 5 bases and J 7 bases, with 18 bases left between them. The germline gives CDR1 SGHNT, CDR2 YYREEE (reference sequence). The CDR3 loop reads CASSGGTEGHGELFF. CDR3 nucleotides: TGTGCCAGCAGTGGGGGGACGGAGGGGCACGGGGAGCTGTTTTTT.

There are a few counts of this clone. The gene calls are TRBV6-1 and TRBJ2-2; D is perhaps TRBD1 (5 bases). The length of the CDR3 is 13 residues. The V end lost 5 bases, the J end lost 5 bases, and 9 bases lay between the germline ends. Per the germline V gene, CDR1 is MNHNS and CDR2 is SASEGT. The chain's CDR3 is CASSIQVTGELFF. The CDR3 bases are TGTGCCAGCAGTATACAGGTGACCGGGGAGCTGTTTTTT.

The chain recombines TRBV4-3 with TRBJ1-2; D not certain. The CDR3 runs 14 residues. The germline V gene encodes CDR1 LGHNA and CDR2 YSLEER. V lost 2 bases to trimming and J lost 3 bases, with 10 bases between them. In DNA, the CDR3 is TGCGCCAGCAGCCAAAGATCGAGGGACTATGGCTACACCTTC. Amino acid sequence: CASSQRSRDYGYTF.

This chain uses TRBV5-5 with TRBJ2-5; possible D gene TRBD1, 5 bases. This CDR3 comprises 13 residues. Between the trimmed V and J ends, which lost 0 bases and 3 bases, there was a span of 6 bases. CDR1 SGHKS and CDR2 YYEKEE come from the germline V gene (reference sequence). CDR3 nucleotide sequence: TGTGCCAGCAGCTTGGTAGGGGAAGAGACCCAGTACTTC. Amino acids: CASSLVGEETQYF.

V gene TRBV27 combines with J gene TRBJ2-1; the D gene is possibly TRBD2 (6 bases). V gave up 2 bases and J gave up 0 bases, with 14 bases separating them. This CDR3 is built from 17 residues. Germline CDR1 and CDR2: MNHEY and SMNVEV (reference sequence). CDR3: CASSLLGDSSSYNEQFF. The CDR3 DNA follows: TGTGCCAGCAGTTTACTGGGGGACTCTAGCTCCTACAATGAGCAGTTCTTC.